The 15 T cell receptor beta chains listed next were all sequenced from one sample in a study of T cell clones after liver transplantation. Only in-frame clones appear in the TCRdb table, and some are missing; sequencing was by immunoSEQ multiplex PCR. The sample has approximately 100,000 clones, around 83% seen once. The sample in question was CD4+ T cells from blood, obtained before liver transplant. These receptors were collected from a human donor who received a liver transplant.

The chain has TRBV6-1 and TRBJ2-2; TRBD1 agrees at 7 bases. J was trimmed by 4 bases and V by 2 bases; bases with no gene match: 13. There are 18 residues in the CDR3. CDR1 and CDR2 from the germline V gene are MNHNS and SASEGT. DNA of the CDR3: TGTGCCAGCAGTGAAAGAAACAGGGGCCTTTCCTTCACCGGGGAGCTGTTTTTT. This encodes CASSERNRGLSFTGELFF.

In this sample, this clone turned up a few times. The chain combines TRBV7-9 with TRBJ2-7; D might be TRBD1 (5 bases). Germline V gene lookup returns CDR1 SEHNR and CDR2 FQNEAQ (reference sequence). CDR3 length equals 14 residues. The V and J ends lost 3 bases and 4 bases respectively, with 13 bases between them. The CDR3: CASSFGRGAYEQYF. The CDR3 region has the DNA TGTGCCAGCAGCTTCGGCCGTGGGGCTTACGAGCAGTACTTC.

The chain joins TRBV7-2 to TRBJ1-5; 7 bases line up with TRBD1. The length of the CDR3 is 13 residues. Germline V gene sequence: CDR1 SGHTA, CDR2 FQGNSA. The ends lost 5 bases at V and 7 bases at J; junction bases unmatched: 5. The CDR3 spells CASSNRGDQPQHF. The DNA of the CDR3 is TGTGCCAGCAGCAACAGGGGCGACCAGCCCCAGCATTTT.

This chain uses TRBV27 with TRBJ2-7; D is perhaps TRBD2 (5 bases). The V gene lost 5 bases and the J gene lost 0 bases, with 8 bases spanning the gap. CDR1 and CDR2 from the germline V gene are MNHEY and SMNVEV (reference sequence). The CDR3 extends over 13 amino acids. CDR3 protein: CASSGLASYEQYF. The CDR3 DNA is TGTGCCAGCAGTGGCCTAGCCTCCTACGAGCAGTACTTC.

The chain employs TRBV11-1 and TRBJ1-1; no clear D. The CDR3 length is 11 residues. The germline CDR1 and CDR2 sequences are SGHAT and FQDESV (reference sequence). The V gene lost 3 bases and the J gene lost 8 bases, with 7 bases spanning the gap. CDR3 nucleotide sequence: TGTGCCAGCAGCTTCGGGGTAGAAGCTTTCTTT. It encodes CASSFGVEAFF. The full variable domain, rest sourced from reference TRBV11-1 and TRBJ1-1, is EAEVAQSPRYKITEKSQAVAFWCDPISGHATLYWYRQILGQGPELLVQFQDESVVDDSQLPKDRFSAERLKGVDSTLKIQPAELGDSAMYLCASSFGVEAFFGQGTRLTVV.

V and J are TRBV18 and TRBJ2-3; D remains ambiguous. Germline assignment: CDR1 KGHSH and CDR2 LQKENI. Trimming pared 3 bases from V and 2 bases from J, leaving 6 bases between. This CDR3 is 13 amino acids long. In DNA form, the CDR3 reads TGTGCCAGCTCACCTCCCGCCACAGATACGCAGTATTTT. Its protein product is CASSPPATDTQYF.

There are many counts of this clone. This chain uses TRBV7-3 with TRBJ1-2; 9 positions match TRBD1. The CDR3 totals 13 residues. CDR1 is SGHTA, CDR2 FQGTGA, per germline. V lost 2 bases and J lost 5; bases outside the gene matches: 0. The CDR3 sequence is CASSLGTGYGYTF. In nucleotides, the CDR3 is TGTGCCAGCAGCTTAGGGACAGGGTATGGCTACACCTTC.

This clone occurred once. V is TRBV6-5 and J is TRBJ2-7; TRBD2 matches 10 bases. The germline V gene encodes CDR1 MNHEY and CDR2 SVGAGI. Unmatched junction bases numbered 6, after V lost 2 bases and J lost 5 bases. This CDR3 contains 15 residues. The CDR3 sequence: CASSYGLAGVDEQYF. The CDR3 nucleotides read TGTGCCAGCAGTTACGGGCTAGCGGGAGTCGACGAGCAGTACTTC.

The rearrangement joins TRBV11-2 to TRBJ2-7; no definite D call. Trimming shortened V by 0 bases and J by 4 bases, and 7 bases separated the two germline ends. This CDR3 has 13 amino acids. Germline assignment: CDR1 SGHAT and CDR2 FQNNGV. The CDR3 DNA follows: TGTGCCAGCAGCTTAGATTCGATGTACGAGCAGTACTTC. Encoded protein: CASSLDSMYEQYF.

The chain joins TRBV7-9 to TRBJ2-1; unclear D gene. V gave up 8 bases and J gave up 10 bases, with 18 bases separating them. The CDR3 is 13 amino acids. Germline CDR1 SEHNR, CDR2 FQNEAQ (reference sequence). The CDR3 DNA sequence: TGTGCCAGCTCCGGTGGCGCCCACGGGGAGCAGTTCTTC. Protein sequence: CASSGGAHGEQFF.

This clone was counted between two and nine times. This rearrangement joins TRBV12-1 to TRBJ2-3. TRBV12-1 is an annotated pseudogene. This CDR3 is 17 amino acids long. The CDR3 nucleotides are TGTGCCAGCAGCTTTGGTGGGACGGGACCAAACACAGATACGCAGTATTTT. Amino acid sequence: CASSFGGTGPNTDTQYF.

This chain links TRBV5-5 with TRBJ1-3; no definite D call. The CDR3 extends over 16 amino acids. Germline V gives CDR1 SGHKS, CDR2 YYEKEE (reference sequence). V was shortened by 3 bases and J by 0 bases, with 13 bases between the two germline ends. CDR3 coding DNA: TGTGCCAGCAGCTCCTTGACTGATCCCTCTGGAAACACCATATATTTT. Translating gives CASSSLTDPSGNTIYF.

The DNA for the CDR3 is TGTGCCAGCAAATTGCGGGCCCGCCAACAAGAGACCCAGTACTTC. Protein product: CASKLRARQQETQYF. The chain uses TRBV2 and TRBJ2-5, with D perhaps matching TRBD2 (5 bases). Germline CDR1 and CDR2: SNHLY and FYNNEI. Trimming cost V 7 bases and J 2 bases, with 17 bases left between them. This CDR3 contains 15 residues. Filled out from reference TRBV2 and TRBJ2-5, the complete variable domain reads EPEVTQTPSHQVTQMGQEVILRCVPISNHLYFYWYRQILGQKVEFLVSFYNNEISEKSEIFDDQFSVERPDGSNFTLKIRSTKLEDSAMYFCASKLRARQQETQYFGPGTRLLVL.

The chain employs TRBV19 and TRBJ1-6; D might be TRBD1 (5 bases). CDR3 length equals 18 residues. Germline assignment: CDR1 LNHDA and CDR2 SQIVND (reference sequence). V was pared by 1 base and J by 0 bases, with 13 bases between. The CDR3 coding sequence is TGTGCCAGTAGTATAGGCCAGGGATCCGGCTCCTATAATTCACCCCTCCACTTT. The encoded protein is CASSIGQGSGSYNSPLHF.

The chain is built from TRBV19 and TRBJ1-6; no reliable D call. Trimming removed 6 bases from V and 0 bases from J, with 6 bases in between. The CDR3 runs to 14 residues. Germline V lookup: CDR1 LNHDA, CDR2 SQIVND (reference sequence). The CDR3 nucleotides are TGTGCCAGTAGGGTGAGCTCCTATAATTCACCCCTCCACTTT. The encoded protein is CASRVSSYNSPLHF.